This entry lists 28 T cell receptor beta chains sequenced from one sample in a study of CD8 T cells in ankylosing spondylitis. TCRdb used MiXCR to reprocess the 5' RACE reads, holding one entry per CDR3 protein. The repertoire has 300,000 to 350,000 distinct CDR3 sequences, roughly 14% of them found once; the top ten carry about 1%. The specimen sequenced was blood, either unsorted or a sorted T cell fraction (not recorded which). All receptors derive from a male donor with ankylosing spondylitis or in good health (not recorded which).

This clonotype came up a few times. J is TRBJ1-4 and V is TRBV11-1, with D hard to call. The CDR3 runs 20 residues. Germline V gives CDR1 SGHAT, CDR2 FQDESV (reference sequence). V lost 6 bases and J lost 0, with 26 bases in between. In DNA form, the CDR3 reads TGTGCCAGCAGTCTTTTTCGTCCCCTTCAAGATAATGCAACTAATGAAAAACTGTTTTTT. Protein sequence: CASSLFRPLQDNATNEKLFF.

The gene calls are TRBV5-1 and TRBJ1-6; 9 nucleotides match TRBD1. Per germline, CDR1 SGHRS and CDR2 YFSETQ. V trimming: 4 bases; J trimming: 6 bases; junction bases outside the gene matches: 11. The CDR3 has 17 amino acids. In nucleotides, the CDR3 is TGCGCCAGCAGCAGATCGCCCCTGGGACAGGGTAATTCACCCCTCCACTTT. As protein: CASSRSPLGQGNSPLHF. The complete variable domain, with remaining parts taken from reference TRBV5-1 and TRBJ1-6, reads KAGVTQTPRYLIKTRGQQVTLSCSPISGHRSVSWYQQTPGQGLQFLFEYFSETQRNKGNFPGRFSGRQFSNSRSEMNVSTLELGDSALYLCASSRSPLGQGNSPLHFGNGTRLTVT.

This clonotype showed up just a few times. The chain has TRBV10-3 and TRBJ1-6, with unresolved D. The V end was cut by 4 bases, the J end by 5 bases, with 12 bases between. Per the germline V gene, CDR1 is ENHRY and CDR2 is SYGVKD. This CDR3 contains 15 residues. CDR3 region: CAISVDRLNNSPLHF. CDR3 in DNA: TGTGCCATCAGTGTTGATAGGTTGAATAATTCACCCCTCCACTTT.

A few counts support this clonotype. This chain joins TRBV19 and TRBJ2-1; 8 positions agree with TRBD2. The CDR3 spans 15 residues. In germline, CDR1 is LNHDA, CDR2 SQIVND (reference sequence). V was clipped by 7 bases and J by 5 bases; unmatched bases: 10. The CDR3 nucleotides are TGTGCCAGTACTGTTGGCGGGGGGAAACACAATGAGCAGTTCTTC. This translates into CASTVGGGKHNEQFF.

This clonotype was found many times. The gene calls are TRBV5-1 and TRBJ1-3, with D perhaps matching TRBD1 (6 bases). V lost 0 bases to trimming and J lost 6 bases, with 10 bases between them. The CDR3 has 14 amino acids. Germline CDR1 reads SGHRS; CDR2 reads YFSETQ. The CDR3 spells CASSLDRVKNTIYF. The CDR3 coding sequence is TGCGCCAGCAGCTTGGACAGGGTAAAAAACACCATATATTTT. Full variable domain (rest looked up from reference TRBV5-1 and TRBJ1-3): KAGVTQTPRYLIKTRGQQVTLSCSPISGHRSVSWYQQTPGQGLQFLFEYFSETQRNKGNFPGRFSGRQFSNSRSEMNVSTLELGDSALYLCASSLDRVKNTIYFGEGSWLTVV.

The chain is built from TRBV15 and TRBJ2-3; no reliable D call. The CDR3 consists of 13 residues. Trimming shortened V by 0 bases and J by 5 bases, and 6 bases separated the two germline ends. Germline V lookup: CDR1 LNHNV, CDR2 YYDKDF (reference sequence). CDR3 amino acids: CATSRDHGDTQYF. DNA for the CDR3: TGTGCCACCAGCAGAGATCATGGAGATACGCAGTATTTT.

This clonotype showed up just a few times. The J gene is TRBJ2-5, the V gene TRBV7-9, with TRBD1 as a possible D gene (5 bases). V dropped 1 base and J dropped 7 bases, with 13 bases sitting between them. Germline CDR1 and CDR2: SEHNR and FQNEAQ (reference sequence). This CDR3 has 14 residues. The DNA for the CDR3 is TGTGCCAGCAGCTTAGAGGTCCAGGGCTGGACCCAGTACTTC. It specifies CASSLEVQGWTQYF.

The CDR3 here is CASSDAQGEAFF. The CDR3 DNA follows: TGTGCCAGCAGTGACGCCCAAGGAGAAGCTTTCTTT. This sequence joins TRBV6-1 and TRBJ1-1; D is unclear. The CDR3 sequence is 12 residues long. Germline loops: CDR1 MNHNS, CDR2 SASEGT. Trimming took 3 bases from V and 8 from J, leaving 10 bases between them.

The CDR3 is CASSRGGGSVQGEQFF. CDR3 DNA sequence: TGTGCCAGCAGCCGAGGGGGAGGAAGCGTCCAAGGTGAGCAGTTCTTC. The chain couples TRBV5-6 to TRBJ2-1; either TRBD1 or TRBD2 may supply D (6 bases each). From germline, CDR1 is SGHDT and CDR2 YYEEEE. Trimming left V 4 bases short and J 9 bases short, with 23 bases between. This CDR3 is built from 16 residues. The full variable domain, rest sourced from reference TRBV5-6 and TRBJ2-1, is DAGVTQSPTHLIKTRGQQVTLRCSPKSGHDTVSWYQQALGQGPQFIFQYYEEEERQRGNFPDRFSGHQFPNYSSELNVNALLLGDSALYLCASSRGGGSVQGEQFFGPGTRLTVL.

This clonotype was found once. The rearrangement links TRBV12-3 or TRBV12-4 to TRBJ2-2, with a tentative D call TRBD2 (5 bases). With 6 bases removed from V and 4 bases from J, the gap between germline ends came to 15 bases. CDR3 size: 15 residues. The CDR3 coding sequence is TGTGCCAGCAGGAGAAGACCGGCGGGCACCGGGGAGCTGTTTTTT. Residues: CASRRRPAGTGELFF.

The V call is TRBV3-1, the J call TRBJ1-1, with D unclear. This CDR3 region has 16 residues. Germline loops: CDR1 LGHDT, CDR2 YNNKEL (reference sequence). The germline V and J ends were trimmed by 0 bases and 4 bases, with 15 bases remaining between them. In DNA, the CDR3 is TGTGCCAGCAGCCAAGAAGGGTCGAGTGGGCCCACTGAAGCTTTCTTT. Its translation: CASSQEGSSGPTEAFF.

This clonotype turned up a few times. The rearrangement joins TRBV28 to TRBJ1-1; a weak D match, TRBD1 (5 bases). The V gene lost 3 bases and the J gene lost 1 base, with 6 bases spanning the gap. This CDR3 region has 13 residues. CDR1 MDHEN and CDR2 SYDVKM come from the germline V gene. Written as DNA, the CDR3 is TGTGCCAGCAGTTTCAGGGCGAACACTGAAGCTTTCTTT. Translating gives CASSFRANTEAFF. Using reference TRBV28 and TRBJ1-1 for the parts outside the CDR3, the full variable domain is DVKVTQSSRYLVKRTGEKVFLECVQDMDHENMFWYRQDPGLGLRLIYFSYDVKMKEKGDIPEGYSVSREKKERFSLILESASTNQTSMYLCASSFRANTEAFFGQGTRLTVV.

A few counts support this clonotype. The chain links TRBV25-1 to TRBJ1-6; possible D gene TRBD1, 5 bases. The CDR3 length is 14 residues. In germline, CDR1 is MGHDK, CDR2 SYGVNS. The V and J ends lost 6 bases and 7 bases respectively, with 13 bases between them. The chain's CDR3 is CASSAGSENSPLHF. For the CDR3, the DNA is TGTGCCAGCAGCGCAGGGTCCGAGAATTCACCCCTCCACTTT.

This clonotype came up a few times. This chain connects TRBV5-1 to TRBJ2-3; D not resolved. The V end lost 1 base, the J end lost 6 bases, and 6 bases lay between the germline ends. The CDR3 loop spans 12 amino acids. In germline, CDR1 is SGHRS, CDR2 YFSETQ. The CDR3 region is CASSLKADTQYF. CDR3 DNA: TGCGCCAGCAGCTTGAAGGCGGATACGCAGTATTTT.

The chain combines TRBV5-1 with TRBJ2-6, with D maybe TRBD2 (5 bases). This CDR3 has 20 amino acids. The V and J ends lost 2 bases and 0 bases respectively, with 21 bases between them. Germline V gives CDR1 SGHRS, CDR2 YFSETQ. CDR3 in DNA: TGCGCCAGCAGCTTTATGGACGGGGAAGGGAGTCACTCTGGGGCCAACGTCCTGACTTTC. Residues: CASSFMDGEGSHSGANVLTF.

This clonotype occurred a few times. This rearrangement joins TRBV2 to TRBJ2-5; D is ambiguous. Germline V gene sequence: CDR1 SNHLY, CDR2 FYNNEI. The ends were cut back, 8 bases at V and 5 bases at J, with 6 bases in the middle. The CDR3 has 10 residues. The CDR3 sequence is CASGRETQYF. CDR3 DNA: TGTGCCAGCGGGCGGGAGACCCAGTACTTC.

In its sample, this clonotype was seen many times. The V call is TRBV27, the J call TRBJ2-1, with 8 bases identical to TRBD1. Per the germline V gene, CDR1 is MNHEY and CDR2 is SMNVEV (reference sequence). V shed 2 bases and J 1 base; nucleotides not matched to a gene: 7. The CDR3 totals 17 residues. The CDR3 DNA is TGTGCCAGCAGTTTACTCTCGACAGGGGCTTCCTACAATGAGCAGTTCTTC. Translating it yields CASSLLSTGASYNEQFF.

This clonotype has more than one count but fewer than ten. The CDR3 loop is CASSLSGAGETQYF. The CDR3 DNA is TGCGCCAGCAGCTTGTCGGGGGCTGGGGAGACCCAGTACTTC. J is TRBJ2-5 and V is TRBV5-1; D tentatively reads TRBD1 or TRBD2 (6 bases each). This CDR3 contains 14 residues. V gave up 1 base and J gave up 5 bases, with 12 bases separating them. The germline V gene encodes CDR1 SGHRS and CDR2 YFSETQ.

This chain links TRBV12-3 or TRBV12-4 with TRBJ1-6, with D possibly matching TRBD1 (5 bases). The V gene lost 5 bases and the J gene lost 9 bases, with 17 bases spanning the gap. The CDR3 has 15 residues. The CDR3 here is CASSISGTLRSPLHF. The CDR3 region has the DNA TGTGCCAGCAGTATATCCGGGACTCTCCGTTCACCCCTCCACTTT.

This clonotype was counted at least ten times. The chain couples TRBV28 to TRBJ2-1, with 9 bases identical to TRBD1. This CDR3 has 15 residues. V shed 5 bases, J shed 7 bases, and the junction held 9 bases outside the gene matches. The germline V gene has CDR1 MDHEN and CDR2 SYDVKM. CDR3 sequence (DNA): TGTGCCAGCAGTAGACCGGGACAGGGTGGAAATGAGCAGTTCTTC. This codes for CASSRPGQGGNEQFF. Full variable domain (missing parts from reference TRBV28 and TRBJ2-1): DVKVTQSSRYLVKRTGEKVFLECVQDMDHENMFWYRQDPGLGLRLIYFSYDVKMKEKGDIPEGYSVSREKKERFSLILESASTNQTSMYLCASSRPGQGGNEQFFGPGTRLTVL.

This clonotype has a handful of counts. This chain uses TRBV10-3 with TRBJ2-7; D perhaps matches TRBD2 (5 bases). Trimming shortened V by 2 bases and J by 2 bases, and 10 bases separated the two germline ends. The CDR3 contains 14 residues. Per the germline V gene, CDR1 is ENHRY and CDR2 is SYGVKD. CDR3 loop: CAISEAGLAYEQYF. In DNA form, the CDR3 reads TGTGCCATCAGTGAGGCGGGTCTTGCCTACGAGCAGTACTTC.

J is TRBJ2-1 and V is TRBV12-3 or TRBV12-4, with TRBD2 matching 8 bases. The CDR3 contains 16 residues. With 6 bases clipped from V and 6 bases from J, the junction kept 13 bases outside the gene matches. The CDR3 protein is CASSSATSDSVNEQFF. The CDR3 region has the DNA TGTGCCAGCAGCTCGGCGACTAGCGATTCCGTCAATGAGCAGTTCTTC.

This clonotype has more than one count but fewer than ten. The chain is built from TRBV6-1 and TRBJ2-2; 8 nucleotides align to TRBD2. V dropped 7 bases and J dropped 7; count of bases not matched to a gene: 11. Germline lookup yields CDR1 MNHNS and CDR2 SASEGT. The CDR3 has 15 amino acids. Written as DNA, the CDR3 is TGTGCCAGCAAATCAACGGGGGGGGTTGACGGGGAGCTGTTTTTT. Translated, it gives CASKSTGGVDGELFF.

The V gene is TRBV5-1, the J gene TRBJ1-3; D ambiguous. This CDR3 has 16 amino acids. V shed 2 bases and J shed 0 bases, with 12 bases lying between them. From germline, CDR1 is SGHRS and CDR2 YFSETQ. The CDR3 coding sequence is TGCGCCAGCAGCTTCAACAGAGCGCTCTCTGGAAACACCATATATTTT. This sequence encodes CASSFNRALSGNTIYF.

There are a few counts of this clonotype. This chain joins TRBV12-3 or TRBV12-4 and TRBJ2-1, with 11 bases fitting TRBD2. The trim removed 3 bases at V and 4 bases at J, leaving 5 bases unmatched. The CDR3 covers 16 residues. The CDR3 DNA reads TGTGCCAGCAGTTTCTCCCGACTAGCGGGATACAATGAGCAGTTCTTC. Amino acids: CASSFSRLAGYNEQFF.

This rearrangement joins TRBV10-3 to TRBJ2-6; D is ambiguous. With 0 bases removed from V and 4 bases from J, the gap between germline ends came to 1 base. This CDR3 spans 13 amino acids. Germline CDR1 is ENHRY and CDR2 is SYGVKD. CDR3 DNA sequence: TGTGCCATCAGTGAGTCGGGGGCCAACGTCCTGACTTTC. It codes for CAISESGANVLTF.

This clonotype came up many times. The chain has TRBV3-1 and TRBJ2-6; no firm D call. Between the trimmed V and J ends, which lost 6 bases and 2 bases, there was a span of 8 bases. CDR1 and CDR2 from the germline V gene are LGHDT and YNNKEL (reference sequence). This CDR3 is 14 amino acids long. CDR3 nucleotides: TGTGCCAGCAGTCTTAGAGCTGGGGCCAACGTCCTGACTTTC. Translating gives CASSLRAGANVLTF.

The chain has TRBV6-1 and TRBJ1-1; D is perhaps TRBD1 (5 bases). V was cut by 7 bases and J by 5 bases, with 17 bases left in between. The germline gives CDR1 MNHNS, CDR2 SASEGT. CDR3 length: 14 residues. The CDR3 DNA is TGTGCCAGCACCAAACCTCAGGGTGGAACTGAAGCTTTCTTT. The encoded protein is CASTKPQGGTEAFF.